Following are 11 T cell receptor beta chains from one sample sequenced in a study of early T cells in non-severe SARS-CoV-2 infection. Using its own MiXCR run on the 5' RACE reads, TCRdb lists one record per CDR3 protein. The sample has approximately 73,000 distinct CDR3 sequences, roughly 13% seen once. Source material: whole blood. Receptor source: an adult who was a healthcare worker with PCR-confirmed SARS-CoV-2 infection or an uninfected control (not recorded which).

At least ten counts were recorded for this clonotype. The J gene is TRBJ2-1, the V gene TRBV3-1, with 8 nucleotides matching TRBD1. Losses at the gene ends were 3 bases for V and 7 bases for J; bases not matched to a gene: 8. CDR1 and CDR2 (germline): LGHDT, YNNKEL (reference sequence). CDR3 size: 15 residues. The CDR3, as DNA: TGTGCCAGCAGCCATCTAGGACAGGGTTCGAATGAGCAGTTCTTC. Protein sequence: CASSHLGQGSNEQFF.

This clonotype was seen many times. The chain links TRBV9 to TRBJ2-2; TRBD2 is a possible D gene (7 bases). The V gene lost 2 bases and the J gene lost 4 bases, with 9 bases spanning the gap. The CDR3 length is 14 residues. Germline values: CDR1 SGDLS, CDR2 YYNGEE. The CDR3 loop reads CASSVGGLTGELFF. DNA of the CDR3: TGTGCCAGCAGCGTCGGGGGGCTCACCGGGGAGCTGTTTTTT.

The chain recombines TRBV20-1 with TRBJ2-7; D is undetermined. CDR3 length equals 12 residues. Germline V gene sequence: CDR1 DFQATT, CDR2 SNEGSKA (reference sequence). V lost 0 bases to trimming and J lost 9 bases, with 12 bases between them. CDR3: CSARDQSRGQYF. The CDR3 bases are TGCAGTGCTAGAGATCAATCCCGTGGGCAGTACTTC.

This clonotype was observed a handful of times. The chain couples TRBV29-1 to TRBJ1-1; D is perhaps TRBD1 (5 bases). CDR1 is SQVTM and CDR2 is ANQGSEA in the germline V gene. The V end was cut by 7 bases, the J end by 7 bases, with 13 bases between. The CDR3 loop spans 11 amino acids. DNA for the CDR3: TGCAGCGCCTCTGACAGACTTGAAGCTTTCTTT. Its translation is CSASDRLEAFF.

This clonotype was recorded at least ten times. The CDR3 coding sequence is TGCGCCAGCAGCTTGGCCGGGGTAGCGGGGGGACACAATGAGCAGTTCTTC. Amino acids: CASSLAGVAGGHNEQFF. The chain uses TRBV5-1 and TRBJ2-1; 10 nucleotides match TRBD2. This CDR3 spans 17 amino acids. CDR1 is SGHRS, CDR2 YFSETQ, per germline. V lost 0 bases to trimming and J lost 5 bases; unmatched junction nucleotides: 8.

This clonotype was seen only a few times. This chain connects TRBV28 to TRBJ2-1, with 11 bases lining up with TRBD1. There are 17 residues in the CDR3. Germline V gene lookup returns CDR1 MDHEN and CDR2 SYDVKM. Trimming took 6 bases from V and 11 from J; bases not matched to a gene: 18. The CDR3 nucleotides read TGTGCCAGCAGCACAACGGGAGCGGGACAGGGGGACTTCAAGCAGTTCTTC. This codes for CASSTTGAGQGDFKQFF. The full variable domain, completed using reference TRBV28 and TRBJ2-1, is DVKVTQSSRYLVKRTGEKVFLECVQDMDHENMFWYRQDPGLGLRLIYFSYDVKMKEKGDIPEGYSVSREKKERFSLILESASTNQTSMYLCASSTTGAGQGDFKQFFGPGTRLTVL.

The chain recombines TRBV27 with TRBJ2-1; TRBD2 matches at 9 bases. The CDR3 contains 15 residues. Germline V lookup: CDR1 MNHEY, CDR2 SMNVEV (reference sequence). Trimming at V came to 0 bases and at J to 6 bases, leaving 3 bases not matched to a gene. Here the CDR3 DNA reads TGTGCCAGCAGTTTATCGGGACTAGCAGGCAATGAGCAGTTCTTC. Its translation is CASSLSGLAGNEQFF.

This clonotype was seen a few times. This rearrangement joins TRBV5-6 to TRBJ2-5; D is perhaps TRBD1 (5 bases). V was clipped by 4 bases and J by 1 base, with 8 bases between them. Per germline, CDR1 SGHDT and CDR2 YYEEEE. This CDR3 region has 13 residues. The DNA of the CDR3 is TGTGCCAGCAGCGGGGCCCTCCAAGAGACCCAGTACTTC. This encodes CASSGALQETQYF.

The genes are TRBV6-2 or TRBV6-3 and TRBJ2-2, with 11 bases aligning to TRBD2. Germline V lookup: CDR1 MNHEY, CDR2 SVGEGT. With V trimmed by 6 bases and J by 7 bases, 7 bases remained unmatched. There are 15 residues in the CDR3. CDR3 residues: CASSSTSGVYGELFF. The CDR3 DNA sequence: TGTGCCAGCAGCTCGACTAGCGGGGTTTACGGGGAGCTGTTTTTT.

J is TRBJ1-1 and V is TRBV12-5, with D possibly matching TRBD1 (5 bases). The length of the CDR3 is 13 residues. Germline assignment: CDR1 LGHNT and CDR2 FRNRAP. Trimming pared 5 bases from V and 5 bases from J, leaving 12 bases between. The CDR3 nucleotides read TGTGCTAGTGGTCTTTTCGGGGGGACTGAAGCTTTCTTT. Translating gives CASGLFGGTEAFF. The full variable domain, in which reference TRBV12-5 and TRBJ1-1 provide the parts outside the CDR3, is DARVTQTPRHKVTEMGQEVTMRCQPILGHNTVFWYRQTMMQGLELLAYFRNRAPLDDSGMPKDRFSAEMPDATLATLKIQPSEPRDSAVYFCASGLFGGTEAFFGQGTRLTVV.

The chain is built from TRBV24-1 and TRBJ2-3; D remains unclear. This CDR3 region has 13 residues. CDR1 is KGHDR, CDR2 SFDVKD, per germline. V was trimmed by 1 base and J by 6 bases, leaving 7 bases between them. CDR3 in DNA: TGTGCCACCAGTGATTTCCAGGAGGATACGCAGTATTTT. Its translation is CATSDFQEDTQYF.